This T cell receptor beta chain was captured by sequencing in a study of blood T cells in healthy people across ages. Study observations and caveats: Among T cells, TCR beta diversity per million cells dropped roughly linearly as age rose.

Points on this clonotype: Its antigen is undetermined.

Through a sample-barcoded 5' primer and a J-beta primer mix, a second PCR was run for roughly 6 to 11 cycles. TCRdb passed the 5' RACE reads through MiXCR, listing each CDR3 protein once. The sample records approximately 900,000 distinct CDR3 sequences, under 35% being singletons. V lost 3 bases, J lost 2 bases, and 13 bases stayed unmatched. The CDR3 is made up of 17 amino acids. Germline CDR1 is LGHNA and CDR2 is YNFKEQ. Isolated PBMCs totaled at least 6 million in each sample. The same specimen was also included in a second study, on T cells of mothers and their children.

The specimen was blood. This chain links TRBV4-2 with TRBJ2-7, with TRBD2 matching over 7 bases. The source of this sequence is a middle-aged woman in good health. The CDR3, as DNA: TGTGCCAGCAGCCAGGTGGGCTCTGGGAGGGGAGCCTACGAGCAGTACTTC. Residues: CASSQVGSGRGAYEQYF.